These 8 T cell receptor beta chains came from one sample sequenced in a study of T cell responses to AZD1222 COVID-19 vaccine. Repertoires were generated with immunoSEQ multiplex PCR, while TCRdb's copy carries only in-frame clones and drops some. The sample contains about 110,000 clones, around nine tenths of which appear only once. The sample consisted of peripheral blood, taken 28 days after the second AZD1222 dose. These receptors were taken from an adult who received the AZD1222 COVID-19 vaccine.

The chain couples TRBV21-1 to TRBJ2-2. TRBV21-1 is a pseudogene locus. This CDR3 is built from 19 residues. CDR3 nucleotide sequence: TGTGCCAGCAGCCCGGTAACTGGTGGGAACCACCAGAACACCGGGGAGCTGTTTTTT. Translating it yields CASSPVTGGNHQNTGELFF.

The CDR3 DNA reads as TGTGCCAGCAATAACGACAGGTCCTACGAGCAGTACTTC. Translating gives CASNNDRSYEQYF. V is TRBV6-5 and J is TRBJ2-7; D might be TRBD1 (6 bases). Trimming removed 7 bases from V and 1 base from J, with 11 bases in between. This CDR3 comprises 13 residues. Germline-derived CDR1 and CDR2 are MNHEY and SVGAGI.

V is TRBV12-3 or TRBV12-4 and J is TRBJ1-1, with D uncertain. Trimming cost V 6 bases and J 2 bases, with 7 bases left between them. The CDR3 loop spans 12 amino acids. The CDR3 coding sequence is TGTGCCAGCAGCCACACCAACACTGAAGCTTTCTTT. Protein sequence: CASSHTNTEAFF.

V is TRBV9 and J is TRBJ1-2; D is perhaps TRBD1 (5 bases). In germline, CDR1 is SGDLS, CDR2 YYNGEE. Trimming took off 0 bases at V and 2 bases at J, with 8 bases between the two ends. The CDR3 spans 14 residues. CDR3 residues: CASSVAAGNYGYTF. CDR3 DNA: TGTGCCAGCAGCGTAGCAGCAGGGAACTATGGCTACACCTTC.

Only one count was recorded for this clone. V is TRBV19 and J is TRBJ1-1, with 11 bases aligning to TRBD1. The CDR3 is 14 amino acids. The V gene's germline CDR1 is LNHDA and CDR2 SQIVND (reference sequence). The ends lost 3 bases at V and 14 bases at J; junction bases unmatched: 11. CDR3 sequence: CASSIWTGGAQTFF. The CDR3 DNA reads as TGTGCCAGTAGTATCTGGACAGGGGGCGCGCAGACCTTCTTT.

The rearrangement uses TRBV6-6 and TRBJ2-7; D remains ambiguous. V was shortened by 0 bases and J by 2 bases, with 8 bases between the two germline ends. The germline V gene encodes CDR1 MNHNY and CDR2 SVGAGI (reference sequence). The CDR3 covers 14 residues. CDR3 protein: CASSYSRAPYEQYF. The CDR3 nucleotides read TGTGCCAGCAGTTACTCTCGGGCCCCCTACGAGCAGTACTTC.

The chain has TRBV5-1 and TRBJ2-3; D not certain. With 1 base removed from V and 2 bases from J, the gap between germline ends came to 5 bases. The germline gives CDR1 SGHRS, CDR2 YFSETQ. CDR3 length equals 13 residues. DNA for the CDR3: TGCGCCAGCAGCTTGCGTGTCACAGATACGCAGTATTTT. Residues: CASSLRVTDTQYF.

The chain employs TRBV4-1 and TRBJ1-4, with D perhaps TRBD1 (6 bases). V dropped 1 base and J dropped 7 bases, with 13 bases sitting between them. Germline CDR1 MGHRA, CDR2 YSYEKL. The CDR3 loop spans 15 amino acids. The CDR3 here is CASSQVVRGIEKLFF. DNA of the CDR3: TGCGCCAGCAGCCAAGTGGTAAGGGGGATTGAAAAACTGTTTTTT.